A selection of T cell receptor beta chains follows, all from one sample in a study of T cell responses to AZD1222 COVID-19 vaccine. TCRdb's copy holds only in-frame clones and misses some; the assay was immunoSEQ multiplex PCR. The data contain roughly 80,000 clones, roughly 80% of them singletons. The sequencing here drew on peripheral blood, taken on day 0 of AZD1222 vaccination. The receptor source for this set is an adult in good health. Both conserved end residues are part of each CDR3. A D gene is named only where the DNA matches it firmly. Only part of the rows carry a size: once, few, many, or a class if the clone is expanded.

d_gene: -
abundance: -
j_gene: TRBJ2-2
v_gene: TRBV7-3
CDR3nt: TGTGCCAGCAGCTTAGATAGCGGGGAGCTGTTTTTT
CDR3aa: CASSLDSGELFF

d_gene: -
abundance: -
j_gene: TRBJ1-1
v_gene: TRBV5-6
CDR3nt: TGTGCCAGCAGGAGGGGGACCATGAACACTGAAGCTTTCTTT
CDR3aa: CASRRGTMNTEAFF

d_gene: TRBD2
abundance: -
j_gene: TRBJ2-2
v_gene: TRBV5-4
CDR3nt: TGTGCCAGCAGCTTCGGGGGGGCTCCGAACACCGGGGAGCTGTTTTTT
CDR3aa: CASSFGGAPNTGELFF

d_gene: -
abundance: few
j_gene: TRBJ1-2
v_gene: TRBV4-3
CDR3nt: TGCGCCAGCAGCCAAGCTGGGGGGCTGGTCTATGGCTACACCTTC
CDR3aa: CASSQAGGLVYGYTF

d_gene: -
abundance: -
j_gene: TRBJ1-1
v_gene: TRBV7-2
CDR3nt: TGTGCCAGCAGCTTATGGTTCGGTGGTGGAGCTTTCTTT
CDR3aa: CASSLWFGGGAFF

d_gene: -
abundance: -
j_gene: TRBJ2-7
v_gene: TRBV6-5
CDR3nt: TGTGCCAGCAGGATCGACAGCTTCGAGCAGTACTTC
CDR3aa: CASRIDSFEQYF

d_gene: -
abundance: -
j_gene: TRBJ2-3
v_gene: TRBV30
CDR3nt: TGTGCCTGGAGTGCCGGGCGGACACTTTACACAGATACGCAGTATTTT
CDR3aa: CAWSAGRTLYTDTQYF

d_gene: -
abundance: -
j_gene: TRBJ2-7
v_gene: TRBV5-1
CDR3nt: TGCGCCAGCAAGGGTATTGGCGGGCGTTCCTACGAGCAGTACTTC
CDR3aa: CASKGIGGRSYEQYF

d_gene: TRBD2
abundance: -
j_gene: TRBJ2-1
v_gene: TRBV5-4
CDR3nt: TGTGCCAGCAGCCTAGCGGGAGTTCTTGGAAATGAGCAGTTCTTC
CDR3aa: CASSLAGVLGNEQFF

d_gene: -
abundance: -
j_gene: TRBJ2-2
v_gene: TRBV6-2/TRBV6-3
CDR3nt: TGTGCCAGCAGTCGAACCGGGCTCCACGCCGGGGAGCTGTTTTTT
CDR3aa: CASSRTGLHAGELFF

d_gene: -
abundance: -
j_gene: TRBJ2-1
v_gene: TRBV5-1
CDR3nt: TGCGCCAGCAATACAGGGAGCTCCTACAATGAGCAGTTCTTC
CDR3aa: CASNTGSSYNEQFF

d_gene: TRBD1
abundance: few
j_gene: TRBJ1-3
v_gene: TRBV6-4
CDR3nt: TGTGCCAGCAGTGACTCACGGGGGGGACAGGGCTCTGGAAACACCATATATTTT
CDR3aa: CASSDSRGGQGSGNTIYF

d_gene: -
abundance: -
j_gene: TRBJ1-2
v_gene: TRBV15
CDR3nt: TGTGCCACCAGCAGAGATGGGGAGTACGGCTACACCTTC
CDR3aa: CATSRDGEYGYTF

d_gene: TRBD1
abundance: -
j_gene: TRBJ2-1
v_gene: TRBV6-6
CDR3nt: TGTGCCAGCAGTTATCCCGGGACAGTCTACAATGAGCAGTTCTTC
CDR3aa: CASSYPGTVYNEQFF

d_gene: -
abundance: -
j_gene: TRBJ2-3
v_gene: TRBV19
CDR3nt: TGTGCCAGTAGTCTTCACTCCAGGGTTGTAGATACGCAGTATTTT
CDR3aa: CASSLHSRVVDTQYF

d_gene: -
abundance: -
j_gene: TRBJ1-4
v_gene: TRBV7-9
CDR3nt: TGTGCCAGCAGCTTAATGACGGGCCGGGGCCCAGGGGAAAAACTGTTTTTT
CDR3aa: CASSLMTGRGPGEKLFF

d_gene: -
abundance: few
j_gene: TRBJ1-4
v_gene: TRBV9
CDR3nt: TGTGCCAGCAGCGTAGGGATGGCAGGGTCTGAAAAACTGTTTTTT
CDR3aa: CASSVGMAGSEKLFF

d_gene: -
abundance: -
j_gene: TRBJ1-4
v_gene: TRBV10-3
CDR3nt: TGTGCCATCAGTGAGCGGGGTGGGGAAGAAAAACTGTTTTTT
CDR3aa: CAISERGGEEKLFF

d_gene: TRBD1
abundance: -
j_gene: TRBJ2-5
v_gene: TRBV7-8
CDR3nt: TGTGCCAGCAGCCTCTCCAGGACAGGGGATTTTCAAGAGACCCAGTACTTC
CDR3aa: CASSLSRTGDFQETQYF

d_gene: TRBD2
abundance: -
j_gene: TRBJ2-4
v_gene: TRBV5-6
CDR3nt: TGTGCCAGCAGCTTGTGGCGGGAGGGCCATGGCATTCAGTACTTC
CDR3aa: CASSLWREGHGIQYF

d_gene: -
abundance: -
j_gene: TRBJ2-5
v_gene: TRBV7-2
CDR3nt: TGTGCCAGCAGCTTTACGCGGGAAGAGACCCAGTACTTC
CDR3aa: CASSFTREETQYF

d_gene: -
abundance: -
j_gene: TRBJ2-5
v_gene: TRBV18
CDR3nt: TGTGCCAGCCGGATAATAAGGGACCAAGAGACCCAGTACTTC
CDR3aa: CASRIIRDQETQYF

d_gene: -
abundance: -
j_gene: TRBJ2-6
v_gene: TRBV5-4
CDR3nt: TGTGCCAGCAGCCCCCGGTTGAGTGGGGCCAACGTCCTGACTTTC
CDR3aa: CASSPRLSGANVLTF

d_gene: TRBD1
abundance: -
j_gene: TRBJ1-3
v_gene: TRBV7-2
CDR3nt: TGTGCCAGCAGCCCACAGGGGGGCTCTGGAAACACCATATATTTT
CDR3aa: CASSPQGGSGNTIYF

d_gene: TRBD1
abundance: -
j_gene: TRBJ1-2
v_gene: TRBV6-5
CDR3nt: TGTGCCAGCGGTCAGGGGGGTGGCTACACCTTC
CDR3aa: CASGQGGGYTF

d_gene: -
abundance: -
j_gene: TRBJ2-7
v_gene: TRBV18
CDR3nt: TGTGCCAGCTCACCAGGAAGCTCCTACGAGCAGTACTTC
CDR3aa: CASSPGSSYEQYF

d_gene: -
abundance: -
j_gene: TRBJ2-7
v_gene: TRBV12-3/TRBV12-4
CDR3nt: TGTGCCAGCAGCTCAGTCCCTTCCTACGAGCAGTACTTC
CDR3aa: CASSSVPSYEQYF

d_gene: TRBD2
abundance: -
j_gene: TRBJ2-5
v_gene: TRBV9
CDR3nt: TGTGCCAGCAGCGTAGCCGGTAGCGGGAGGCAAGAGACCCAGTACTTC
CDR3aa: CASSVAGSGRQETQYF

d_gene: -
abundance: -
j_gene: TRBJ2-7
v_gene: TRBV20-1
CDR3nt: TGCAGTGCTAGTCAAGGGAAGGAGCAGTACTTC
CDR3aa: CSASQGKEQYF

d_gene: TRBD1
abundance: -
j_gene: TRBJ2-1
v_gene: TRBV11-3
CDR3nt: TGTGCCAGCAGCCTCGCCGGGACAGTCTACAATGAGCAGTTCTTC
CDR3aa: CASSLAGTVYNEQFF

d_gene: TRBD2
abundance: -
j_gene: TRBJ2-2
v_gene: TRBV7-9
CDR3nt: TGTGCCAGCAGCTTATGCCGTTTTGGCGGGAGGGCCGACACCGGGGAGCTGTTTTTT
CDR3aa: CASSLCRFGGRADTGELFF

d_gene: -
abundance: -
j_gene: TRBJ1-2
v_gene: TRBV7-2
CDR3nt: TGTGCCAGCAGCCCCACCCCGTCCTGGGAGGGCTACACCTTC
CDR3aa: CASSPTPSWEGYTF

d_gene: TRBD1
abundance: -
j_gene: TRBJ1-1
v_gene: TRBV30
CDR3nt: TGTGCCTGGAGCGCCCCTAGACAGGGGGCGCGCACTGAAGCTTTCTTT
CDR3aa: CAWSAPRQGARTEAFF

d_gene: -
abundance: -
j_gene: TRBJ2-2
v_gene: TRBV5-6
CDR3nt: TGTGCCAGCAGCTTCGGCCGAGGGAGACCCGGGGAGCTGTTTTTT
CDR3aa: CASSFGRGRPGELFF

d_gene: -
abundance: -
j_gene: TRBJ2-5
v_gene: TRBV7-6
CDR3nt: TGTGCCAGCAGCTTAGCGGGGATAGGGGACATTCGTACCTGGGGGGGCCGAGAGACCCAGTACTTC
CDR3aa: CASSLAGIGDIRTWGGRETQYF

d_gene: TRBD2
abundance: medium-sized
j_gene: TRBJ2-7
v_gene: TRBV7-2
CDR3nt: TGTGCCAGCAGCTGGGGCGGGGGCTACGAGCAGTACTTC
CDR3aa: CASSWGGGYEQYF

d_gene: -
abundance: -
j_gene: TRBJ1-3
v_gene: TRBV5-1
CDR3nt: TGCGCCAGCAGCTTGGGAACACCCGGAAACACCATATATTTT
CDR3aa: CASSLGTPGNTIYF

d_gene: -
abundance: medium-sized
j_gene: TRBJ2-7
v_gene: TRBV4-3
CDR3nt: TGCGCCAGCAGCCAAGATCGCGCGTCACGAGCCTACGAGCAGTACTTC
CDR3aa: CASSQDRASRAYEQYF

d_gene: -
abundance: -
j_gene: TRBJ2-3
v_gene: TRBV21-1
CDR3nt: TGTGCCAGGAGCAAACCCGGGGGACAGGGGATCGCAGATACGCAGTATTTT
CDR3aa: CARSKPGGQGIADTQYF

d_gene: TRBD1
abundance: once
j_gene: TRBJ1-2
v_gene: TRBV10-3
CDR3nt: TGTGCCATCAGTGAGGCCGGGACAGGGGCCCATGGCTACACCTTC
CDR3aa: CAISEAGTGAHGYTF

d_gene: TRBD1
abundance: -
j_gene: TRBJ1-5
v_gene: TRBV28
CDR3nt: TGTGCCAGCTTGGGACAGGGGCATCAGCCCCAGCATTTT
CDR3aa: CASLGQGHQPQHF

d_gene: -
abundance: -
j_gene: TRBJ2-7
v_gene: TRBV7-9
CDR3nt: TGTGCCAGCAGCCGGACCTACGAGCAGTACTTC
CDR3aa: CASSRTYEQYF

d_gene: -
abundance: -
j_gene: TRBJ2-2
v_gene: TRBV2
CDR3nt: TGTGCCAGCAGTGAAAGGTGGCTATCGAGCGGGGAGCTGTTTTTT
CDR3aa: CASSERWLSSGELFF

d_gene: -
abundance: few
j_gene: TRBJ1-2
v_gene: TRBV9
CDR3nt: TGTGCCAGCAGCGTATTTGCTTCCCAGGTTAACTATGGCTACACCTTC
CDR3aa: CASSVFASQVNYGYTF

d_gene: TRBD1
abundance: medium-sized
j_gene: TRBJ2-7
v_gene: TRBV7-9
CDR3nt: TGTGCCAGCAGCCCTGGGACAGGGGTCCCCGAGCAGTACTTC
CDR3aa: CASSPGTGVPEQYF

d_gene: -
abundance: -
j_gene: TRBJ2-7
v_gene: TRBV4-1
CDR3nt: TGCGCCAGCAGCCATACTCTTATTGACAGGCAGGCCTACGAGCAGTACTTC
CDR3aa: CASSHTLIDRQAYEQYF

d_gene: TRBD2
abundance: -
j_gene: TRBJ2-7
v_gene: TRBV5-4
CDR3nt: TGTGCCAGCAGCTTTAGGGGGACTAGCGGGAGGCCCCTCTTC
CDR3aa: CASSFRGTSGRPLF

d_gene: TRBD1
abundance: -
j_gene: TRBJ1-1
v_gene: TRBV2
CDR3nt: TGTGCCAGCAGTGCAGGGGGCCTCTTCGGCACTGAAGCTTTCTTT
CDR3aa: CASSAGGLFGTEAFF

d_gene: TRBD1
abundance: -
j_gene: TRBJ1-1
v_gene: TRBV7-6
CDR3nt: TGTGCCAGCAGCTTAGAGGTAGCAGGGGGCGCCCCCACTGAAGCTTTCTTT
CDR3aa: CASSLEVAGGAPTEAFF

d_gene: TRBD1
abundance: many
j_gene: TRBJ1-1
v_gene: TRBV20-1
CDR3nt: TGCAGTGCAGGGGGCGGGCGGGCTTTCTTT
CDR3aa: CSAGGGRAFF

d_gene: TRBD1
abundance: -
j_gene: TRBJ1-4
v_gene: TRBV6-2/TRBV6-3
CDR3nt: TGTGCCAGCAGTTACCGACCGGACAGGGGGGAAGAAAAACTGTTTTTT
CDR3aa: CASSYRPDRGEEKLFF

d_gene: TRBD2
abundance: -
j_gene: TRBJ2-7
v_gene: TRBV3-1/TRBV3-2
CDR3nt: TGTGCCAGCAGCCAAGATTCCGGACTAGCGGGAGTTCGCGAGCAGTACTTC
CDR3aa: CASSQDSGLAGVREQYF

d_gene: TRBD1
abundance: -
j_gene: TRBJ1-5
v_gene: TRBV9
CDR3nt: TGTGCCAGCAGCGTAGGGGGGACAGGGGATCAGCCCCAGCATTTT
CDR3aa: CASSVGGTGDQPQHF